The T cell receptor beta chain under discussion was sequenced for a study of sequential checkpoint blockade in melanoma. Study overall: Arm A got nivolumab then ipilimumab; arm B the reverse, 1:1. Each arm's sequence ended with maintenance nivolumab.

Treatment described: randomized to nivolumab then ipilimumab (arm A) or the reverse (arm B). DNA-damaging chemotherapy had not been given to any patient beforehand. From thawed PBMCs, live CD3+CD8+ cells negative for CD19 and CD56 were sorted. Generated by immunoSEQ multiplex PCR, the TCRdb table keeps only in-frame clones and is missing some. The table includes around 20,000 clones, 45% to 65% detected once. J gave up 7 bases and V 5 bases, and 11 bases lay outside the gene matches. This CDR3 spans 15 amino acids. Germline CDR1 reads SGHVS; CDR2 reads FQNEAQ. The source material was CD8+ T cells sorted from blood (inferred from file names), sampled from a patient given nivolumab and ipilimumab in sequence. This chain uses TRBV7-8 with TRBJ2-1; 7 positions match TRBD2. The receptor was derived from a human donor with melanoma. The CDR3 DNA reads TGTGCCAGCAGCCTAATAGCGGGTGAGGCGAATGAGCAGTTCTTC. It yields the protein CASSLIAGEANEQFF.